One sample yielded the 20 T cell receptor beta chains listed below, sequenced in a study of prognosis after radiotherapy for stage I lung cancer. The genomic DNA TCR beta CDR3 region underwent two rounds of multiplex PCR. Every TRBV and TRBJ gene had its own specific primer in first-round PCR. Using its own MiXCR run on the multiplex PCR reads, TCRdb lists one record per CDR3 protein. Among under 50,000 distinct CDR3 sequences listed, around 24% were seen once. This sample comprised PBMCs, obtained before or after stereotactic body radiation therapy (not recorded which). The origin of the receptors is a donor of 50 years or more with non-small cell lung cancer.

This clonotype was detected many times. V gene TRBV19 combines with J gene TRBJ2-2; 12 bases line up with TRBD2. The V gene's germline CDR1 is LNHDA and CDR2 SQIVND (reference sequence). J gave up 6 bases and V 7 bases, and 6 bases lay outside the gene matches. This CDR3 has 15 amino acids. CDR3 sequence reads: CASILTSGSAGELFF. The CDR3, as DNA: TGTGCCAGTATCCTGACTAGCGGGAGTGCCGGGGAGCTGTTTTTT.

Details on this clonotype: At one boundary the junction diverges from the germline segment, which might be a read error. The chain combines TRBV6-1 with TRBJ2-7; D uncertain. Germline V lookup: CDR1 MNHNS, CDR2 SASEGT. CDR3 length equals 14 residues. CDR3 region: CASSELAWSYDQYF. CDR3 coding DNA: TGTGCCAGCAGTGAACTGGCGTGGTCCTACGATCAGTACTTC.

In regard to this clonotype: A clone one base away is much larger, so this may be a read error. The V call is TRBV20-1, the J call TRBJ1-1; perhaps TRBD1 as D (5 bases). The CDR3 is made up of 15 amino acids. Germline lookup yields CDR1 DFQATT and CDR2 SNEGSKA (reference sequence). V was trimmed by 3 bases and J by 2 bases, leaving 16 bases between them. The DNA for the CDR3 is TGCAGTGCTAGGGGGCGGGGGTGGATTAACACTGAAGCTTTCTTT. Protein: CSARGRGWINTEAFF.

CDR3 residues: CASSSRPGESPYYEQYF. The CDR3, as DNA: TGTGCCAGCAGCTCAAGACCGGGGGAAAGCCCTTACTACGAGCAGTACTTC. The J gene is TRBJ2-7, the V gene TRBV5-5; tentatively, D is TRBD2 (6 bases). The ends were cut back, 3 bases at V and 3 bases at J, with 22 bases in the middle. CDR3 size: 17 residues. The germline V gene has CDR1 SGHKS and CDR2 YYEKEE (reference sequence).

In this sample, this clonotype turned up many times. V gene TRBV5-5 combines with J gene TRBJ1-5; TRBD1 matches 7 bases. V trimming: 4 bases; J trimming: 7 bases; junction bases outside the gene matches: 11. The length of the CDR3 is 15 residues. Germline CDR1 and CDR2: SGHKS and YYEKEE (reference sequence). The CDR3 spells CASSPPGQSGQPQHF. The CDR3 DNA follows: TGTGCCAGCAGCCCACCGGGACAGTCGGGGCAGCCCCAGCATTTT.

In its sample, this clonotype was seen many times. The rearrangement uses TRBV20-1 and TRBJ1-6; TRBD1 might be the D (5 bases). V was pared by 6 bases and J by 8 bases, with 14 bases between. Germline loops: CDR1 DFQATT, CDR2 SNEGSKA (reference sequence). The CDR3 is made up of 13 amino acids. The CDR3 is CSARDSFYSPLHF. The CDR3 region has the DNA TGCAGTGCACGAGACAGTTTCTATTCACCCCTCCACTTT.

This clonotype was seen only once. The junction departs from the called germline gene at one end, perhaps through a read error. V and J are TRBV7-9 and TRBJ2-1; TRBD2 agrees at 9 bases. The CDR3 loop spans 15 amino acids. CDR1 SEHNR and CDR2 FQNEAQ come from the germline V gene (reference sequence). CDR3 in amino acids: CASTSAGGAHNEQFF. DNA for the CDR3: TGTGCTAGCACCTCAGCGGGAGGAGCTCACAATGAGCAGTTCTTC.

The chain uses TRBV2 and TRBJ2-5; possibly TRBD1 for D (7 bases). The CDR3 spans 15 residues. The V end was cut by 8 bases, the J end by 2 bases, with 18 bases between. Germline CDR1 is SNHLY and CDR2 is FYNNEI. The CDR3 bases are TGTGCCAGCGTTAAGGGGGGACAGCAACAAGAGACCCAGTACTTC. Translated, it gives CASVKGGQQQETQYF.

This clonotype was seen at least ten times. The chain combines TRBV19 with TRBJ1-2, with D perhaps TRBD1 (6 bases). Germline V gene data show CDR1 as LNHDA and CDR2 as SQIVND (reference sequence). The V gene lost 3 bases and the J gene lost 0 bases, with 8 bases spanning the gap. The CDR3 covers 14 residues. Written as DNA, the CDR3 is TGTGCCAGTAGTATGGGGGCGCCTAACTATGGCTACACCTTC. Its translation: CASSMGAPNYGYTF. Full variable domain (outside the CDR3, taken from reference TRBV19 and TRBJ1-2): DGGITQSPKYLFRKEGQNVTLSCEQNLNHDAMYWYRQDPGQGLRLIYYSQIVNDFQKGDIAEGYSVSREKKESFPLTVTSAQKNPTAFYLCASSMGAPNYGYTFGSGTRLTVV.

This clonotype was observed a handful of times. The chain combines TRBV19 with TRBJ2-4, with D tentatively TRBD2 (6 bases). The length of the CDR3 is 16 residues. Germline CDR1 and CDR2: LNHDA and SQIVND (reference sequence). Trimming cost V 3 bases and J 0 bases, with 12 bases left between them. The CDR3 sequence: CASSIWGVLAKNIQYF. CDR3 DNA sequence: TGTGCCAGTAGTATCTGGGGGGTACTAGCCAAAAACATTCAGTACTTC.

This clonotype was detected ten times or more. The chain uses TRBV27 and TRBJ2-7, with TRBD2 as a possible D gene (6 bases). V was clipped by 6 bases and J by 2 bases, with 17 bases between them. CDR1 and CDR2 from the germline V gene are MNHEY and SMNVEV (reference sequence). CDR3 length equals 15 residues. CDR3 loop: CASREGSGLTYEQYF. CDR3 nucleotides: TGTGCCAGCAGGGAGGGATCAGGGCTTACCTACGAGCAGTACTTC.

This clonotype was found many times. The chain links TRBV7-2 to TRBJ1-5; no reliable D call. Trimming removed 3 bases from V and 7 bases from J, with 13 bases in between. Germline CDR1 reads SGHTA; CDR2 reads FQGNSA. The CDR3 covers 14 residues. CDR3 DNA sequence: TGTGCCAGCAGCTTCGGGTACGGCGGGCAGCCCCAGCATTTT. This encodes CASSFGYGGQPQHF.

This clonotype was observed at least ten times. The J gene is TRBJ1-1, the V gene TRBV9; possibly TRBD1 for D (5 bases). V was pared by 0 bases and J by 1 base, with 10 bases between. From germline, CDR1 is SGDLS and CDR2 YYNGEE. CDR3 size: 15 residues. The CDR3 nucleotides are TGTGCCAGCAGCGTAGATGACAGAAGGAACACTGAAGCTTTCTTT. Its protein product is CASSVDDRRNTEAFF.

This clonotype was detected only a few times. It may be a read error: a sequence one base away is much more abundant. V and J are TRBV6-5 and TRBJ2-7; 13 bases are shared with TRBD2. Germline V CDR1 and CDR2: MNHEY, SVGAGI. The CDR3 spans 19 residues. With V trimmed by 1 base and J by 4 bases, 13 bases remained unmatched. CDR3 protein: CASSYWGWTSGGSMYEQYF. For the CDR3, the DNA is TGTGCCAGCAGTTACTGGGGGTGGACTAGCGGGGGCTCTATGTACGAGCAGTACTTC.

In its sample, this clonotype was seen many times. The chain combines TRBV25-1 with TRBJ2-7; 7 bases line up with TRBD1. The CDR3 contains 14 residues. Germline trimming cut 6 bases from V and 3 bases from J; bases unmatched to any gene: 8. The V gene's germline CDR1 is MGHDK and CDR2 SYGVNS. CDR3: CASRAPGQIYEQYF. CDR3 sequence (DNA): TGTGCCAGCAGAGCACCGGGACAGATCTACGAGCAGTACTTC.

The rearrangement uses TRBV20-1 and TRBJ1-5; D not certain. V was trimmed by 5 bases and J by 4 bases, leaving 15 bases between them. Germline CDR1 reads DFQATT; CDR2 reads SNEGSKA (reference sequence). This CDR3 has 14 residues. CDR3 DNA: TGCAGTGCTTGGATTGGAGTACTAAATCAGCCCCAGCATTTT. It codes for CSAWIGVLNQPQHF.

Remarks on this clonotype: A much larger clone sits a single nucleotide away, making a read error possible. The J gene is TRBJ2-1, the V gene TRBV5-1; D remains ambiguous. From germline, CDR1 is SGHRS and CDR2 YFSETQ. The CDR3 is 11 amino acids. The CDR3 coding sequence is TGCGCCAGCACCCTTGACAATGAGCAGTTATTC. This sequence encodes CASTLDNEQLF.

This clonotype occurred many times. The gene calls are TRBV18 and TRBJ1-2, with TRBD1 identical over 8 bases. Germline loops: CDR1 KGHSH, CDR2 LQKENI. V shed 3 bases, J shed 7 bases, and the junction held 1 base outside the gene matches. The CDR3 runs 12 residues. The DNA for the CDR3 is TGTGCCAGCTCACCTGACAGGGGTGGCTACACCTTC. Translated, it gives CASSPDRGGYTF.

This clonotype was seen a few times. The chain employs TRBV6-1 and TRBJ1-2, with D hard to call. CDR1 is MNHNS and CDR2 is SASEGT in the germline V gene. Trimming shortened V by 7 bases and J by 10 bases, and 7 bases separated the two germline ends. This CDR3 contains 9 residues. The CDR3 reads CASIIPYTF. The CDR3 DNA reads as TGTGCCAGCATTATCCCCTACACCTTC.

There are many counts of this clonotype. The chain joins TRBV27 to TRBJ2-3; 11 nucleotides agree with TRBD2. The J segment lost 2 bases and the V segment lost 5 bases, leaving 6 bases of the junction unmatched. Germline lookup yields CDR1 MNHEY and CDR2 SMNVEV (reference sequence). The CDR3 runs 16 residues. CDR3 amino acids: CASSPYSGRDTDTQYF. The DNA for the CDR3 is TGTGCCAGCAGTCCCTATAGCGGGAGGGACACAGATACGCAGTATTTT.